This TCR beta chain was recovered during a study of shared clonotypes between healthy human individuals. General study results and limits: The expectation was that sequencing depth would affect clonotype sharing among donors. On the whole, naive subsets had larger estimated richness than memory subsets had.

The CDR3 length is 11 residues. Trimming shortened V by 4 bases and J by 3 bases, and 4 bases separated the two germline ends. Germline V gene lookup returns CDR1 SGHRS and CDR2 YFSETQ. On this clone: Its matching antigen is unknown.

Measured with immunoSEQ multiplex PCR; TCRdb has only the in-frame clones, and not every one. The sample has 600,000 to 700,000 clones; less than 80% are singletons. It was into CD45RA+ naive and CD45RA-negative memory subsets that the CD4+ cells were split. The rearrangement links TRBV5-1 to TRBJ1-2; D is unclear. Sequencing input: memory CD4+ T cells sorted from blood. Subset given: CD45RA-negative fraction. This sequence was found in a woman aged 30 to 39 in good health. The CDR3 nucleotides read TGCGCCAGCAGCAACGACTATGGCTACACCTTC. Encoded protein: CASSNDYGYTF.